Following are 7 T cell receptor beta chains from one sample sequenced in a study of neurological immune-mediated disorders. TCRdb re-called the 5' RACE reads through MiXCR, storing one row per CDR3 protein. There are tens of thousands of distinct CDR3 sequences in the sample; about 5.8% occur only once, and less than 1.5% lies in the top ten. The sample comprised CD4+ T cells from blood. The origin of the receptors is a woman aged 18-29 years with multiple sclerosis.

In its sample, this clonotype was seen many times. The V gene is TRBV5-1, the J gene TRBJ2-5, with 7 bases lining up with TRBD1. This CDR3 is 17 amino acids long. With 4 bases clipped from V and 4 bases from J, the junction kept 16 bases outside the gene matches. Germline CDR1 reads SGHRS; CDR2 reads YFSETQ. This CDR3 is CASSLPFKGARRETQYF. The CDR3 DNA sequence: TGCGCCAGCAGCCTCCCCTTTAAGGGGGCGCGGAGAGAGACCCAGTACTTC.

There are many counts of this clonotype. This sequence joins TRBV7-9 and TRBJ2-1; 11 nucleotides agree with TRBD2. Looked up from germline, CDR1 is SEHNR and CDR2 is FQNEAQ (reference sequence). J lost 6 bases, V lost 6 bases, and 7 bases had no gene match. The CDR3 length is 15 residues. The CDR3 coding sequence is TGTGCCAGCAGACCCGGGACTAGCGGCTTCAATGAGCAGTTCTTC. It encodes CASRPGTSGFNEQFF.

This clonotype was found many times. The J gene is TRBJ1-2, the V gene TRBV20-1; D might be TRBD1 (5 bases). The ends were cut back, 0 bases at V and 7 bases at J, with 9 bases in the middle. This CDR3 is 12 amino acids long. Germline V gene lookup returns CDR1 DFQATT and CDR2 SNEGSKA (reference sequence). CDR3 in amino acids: CSAREGASGYTF. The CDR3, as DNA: TGCAGTGCTAGAGAAGGGGCGAGTGGCTACACCTTC.

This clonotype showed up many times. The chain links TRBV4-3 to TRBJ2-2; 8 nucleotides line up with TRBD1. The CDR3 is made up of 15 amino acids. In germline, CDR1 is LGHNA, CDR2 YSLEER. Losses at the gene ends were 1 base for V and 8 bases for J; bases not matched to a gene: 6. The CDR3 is CASSQARTGRGELFF. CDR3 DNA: TGCGCCAGCAGCCAAGCCCGGACAGGGAGGGGGGAGCTGTTTTTT.

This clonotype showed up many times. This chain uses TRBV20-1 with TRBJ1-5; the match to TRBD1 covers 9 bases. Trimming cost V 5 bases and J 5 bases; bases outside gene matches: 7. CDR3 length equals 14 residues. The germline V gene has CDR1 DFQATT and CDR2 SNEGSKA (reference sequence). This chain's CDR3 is CSAAGTGRHQPQHF. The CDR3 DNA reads TGCAGTGCTGCCGGGACAGGGCGCCATCAGCCCCAGCATTTT.

The CDR3 is CSADTGLINSPLHF. CDR3 nucleotides: TGCAGTGCCGATACAGGGCTAATTAATTCACCCCTCCACTTT. This sequence joins TRBV20-1 and TRBJ1-6; D is possibly TRBD1 (6 bases). Germline V gene lookup returns CDR1 DFQATT and CDR2 SNEGSKA (reference sequence). V was trimmed by 6 bases and J by 6 bases, leaving 15 bases between them. There are 14 residues in the CDR3.

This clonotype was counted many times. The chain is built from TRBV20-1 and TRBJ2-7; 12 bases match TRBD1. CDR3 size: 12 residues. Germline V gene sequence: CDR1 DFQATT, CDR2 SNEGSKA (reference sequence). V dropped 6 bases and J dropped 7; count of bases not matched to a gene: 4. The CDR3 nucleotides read TGCAGTGCGGGACAGGGGGCGCGGGAGCAGTACTTC. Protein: CSAGQGAREQYF.